A single sample is the source of the 29 T cell receptor beta chains below, sequenced in a study. TCRdb reanalysed the 5' RACE reads using MiXCR and keeps one entry per CDR3 protein. The data contain around 9,700 distinct CDR3 sequences, around 53% of them seen just once; the ten biggest clones take up approximately 6.8%. Treg sorting used a CD4+CD25+CD127-/low gate. Specimen: Tregs sorted from a lymph node. The receptors shown here come from a female donor with breast cancer.

A single count supports this clonotype. V gene TRBV7-6 combines with J gene TRBJ2-1; D may be TRBD1 (5 bases). The CDR3 sequence is 15 residues long. Germline CDR1 reads SGHVS; CDR2 reads FNYEAQ. V was shortened by 5 bases and J by 6 bases, with 17 bases between the two germline ends. The CDR3 is CASSLGPSQGNEQFF. CDR3 sequence (DNA): TGTGCCAGCAGCCTAGGGCCTAGTCAGGGCAATGAGCAGTTCTTC.

By its share, this clonotype is medium-sized (0.01 to 0.1%). The rearrangement links TRBV20-1 to TRBJ1-5, with 9 bases lining up with TRBD1. This CDR3 has 15 residues. The V and J ends lost 0 bases and 6 bases, in that order; junction bases with no gene match: 6. The germline CDR1 and CDR2 sequences are DFQATT and SNEGSKA (reference sequence). The CDR3 bases are TGCAGTGCTAGAGACCGTACAGGGGGCGGTCAGCCCCAGCATTTT. Translating gives CSARDRTGGGQPQHF.

The chain carries TRBV7-3 and TRBJ2-7; D not certain. Germline assignment: CDR1 SGHTA and CDR2 FQGTGA. The CDR3 contains 17 residues. CDR3 sequence (DNA): TGTGCCCGCAGCTTCCCCCAGAAGTTATTCATTGGCTACGAGCAGTACGTC. This sequence encodes CARSFPQKLFIGYEQYV.

In the case of this clonotype: Without the conserved terminal phenylalanine or tryptophan, this CDR3 likely stems from a read error. The chain links TRBV20-1 to TRBJ1-1; 9 bases map to TRBD1. CDR3 length: 13 residues. After removal of 3 bases from V and 5 bases from J, the junction contained 4 bases not matched to a gene. Germline V gene data show CDR1 as DFQATT and CDR2 as SNEGSKA (reference sequence). This CDR3 reads CSARRDRVTEAFL. The CDR3 nucleotides read TGCAGTGCTAGGAGGGACAGGGTTACTGAAGCTTTCCTT.

Only one count was recorded for this clonotype. At one boundary the junction diverges from the germline segment, which might be a read error. The chain joins TRBV7-3 to TRBJ2-7, with D tentatively TRBD2 (5 bases). The CDR3 spans 12 residues. The germline gives CDR1 SGHTA, CDR2 FQGTGA. The CDR3 loop reads CAGSDERYEQYF. In DNA, the CDR3 is TGTGCCGGCAGCGACGAGCGGTACGAGCAGTACTTC.

The chain uses TRBV12-3 or TRBV12-4 and TRBJ1-5; D remains ambiguous. This CDR3 contains 14 residues. The ends were cut back, 2 bases at V and 7 bases at J, with 12 bases in the middle. CDR3 sequence reads: CASSLRIGIQPQHF. The CDR3 DNA follows: TGTGCCAGCAGTTTACGTATCGGTATACAGCCCCAGCATTTT.

DNA of the CDR3: TGTGCCAGCAGCCAACAGGGGGCGAACACTGAAGCTTTCTTT. Protein sequence: CASSQQGANTEAFF. The chain combines TRBV4-2 with TRBJ1-1, with TRBD1 matching 8 bases. The V gene's germline CDR1 is LGHNA and CDR2 YNFKEQ. V gave up 2 bases and J gave up 1 base; unmatched junction bases: 0. The CDR3 spans 14 residues.

The chain links TRBV27 to TRBJ1-1; the match to TRBD1 covers 7 bases. The trim removed 5 bases at V and 3 bases at J, leaving 3 bases unmatched. Germline assignment: CDR1 MNHEY and CDR2 SMNVEV (reference sequence). The CDR3 sequence is 13 residues long. CDR3 residues: CASSQTGDTEAFF. The DNA of the CDR3 is TGTGCCAGCAGTCAAACAGGGGACACTGAAGCTTTCTTT.

The V gene is TRBV20-1, the J gene TRBJ2-4; D may correspond to TRBD1 or TRBD2 (6 bases each). Germline values: CDR1 DFQATT, CDR2 SNEGSKA (reference sequence). Deletions cut 4 bases from V and 4 bases from J, with 20 bases between. The CDR3 totals 16 residues. The CDR3 DNA reads TGCAGTGCTACCTCTATGAGGGGGGAGAGGAAAAACATTCAGTACTTC. Protein sequence: CSATSMRGERKNIQYF.

V is TRBV6-2 or TRBV6-3 and J is TRBJ1-6; D is unclear. The CDR3 has 14 residues. CDR1 is MNHEY and CDR2 is SVGEGT in the germline V gene. V gave up 7 bases and J gave up 5 bases, with 12 bases separating them. The CDR3 is CASIRNPHNSPLHF. The CDR3 coding sequence is TGTGCCAGCATCCGGAATCCGCATAATTCACCCCTCCACTTT.

With regard to this clonotype: Compared with germline, one end of the junction differs, possibly owing to a read error. The chain joins TRBV27 to TRBJ1-6, with no clear D. The CDR3 has 16 amino acids. The germline gives CDR1 MNHEY, CDR2 SMNVEV (reference sequence). The CDR3 DNA follows: TGTGCCAGCAGAGGTCTGGGGAACTCCTATAATACACCCCTCCACTTT. Its translation is CASRGLGNSYNTPLHF.

The rearrangement links TRBV20-1 to TRBJ2-5, with no clear D. CDR3 length: 11 residues. The germline V and J ends were trimmed by 6 bases and 4 bases, with 9 bases remaining between them. Germline-derived CDR1 and CDR2 are DFQATT and SNEGSKA (reference sequence). The CDR3 here is CSALQGETQYF. The CDR3 DNA follows: TGCAGTGCCCTTCAAGGAGAGACCCAGTACTTC.

This chain joins TRBV5-1 and TRBJ2-5, with D uncertain. Trimming cost V 2 bases and J 4 bases, with 6 bases left between them. The V gene's germline CDR1 is SGHRS and CDR2 YFSETQ. The CDR3 has 12 residues. The DNA of the CDR3 is TGCGCCAGCAGCTTCTCGGCAGAGACCCAGTACTTC. Its translation is CASSFSAETQYF.

This clonotype was recorded a few times. The V call is TRBV6-6, the J call TRBJ2-7; no clear D. The CDR3 covers 15 residues. Germline lookup yields CDR1 MNHNY and CDR2 SVGAGI (reference sequence). V gave up 3 bases and J gave up 4 bases, with 16 bases separating them. The CDR3 spells CASSYLRLGSYEQYF. Written as DNA, the CDR3 is TGTGCCAGCAGTTATCTCCGCCTCGGATCATACGAGCAGTACTTC.

V gene TRBV15 combines with J gene TRBJ1-2; unclear D gene. CDR1 is LNHNV and CDR2 is YYDKDF in the germline V gene (reference sequence). The CDR3 is 12 amino acids. Trimming cost V 3 bases and J 4 bases, with 6 bases left between them. CDR3 sequence reads: CATSRNSYGYTF. CDR3 DNA: TGTGCCACCAGCAGGAACAGCTATGGCTACACCTTC.

The chain carries TRBV20-1 and TRBJ2-7; D perhaps matches TRBD2 (5 bases). This CDR3 is 14 amino acids long. In germline, CDR1 is DFQATT, CDR2 SNEGSKA (reference sequence). V was trimmed by 0 bases and J by 0 bases, leaving 9 bases between them. The CDR3 is CSARDTAGSYEQYV. CDR3 nucleotide sequence: TGCAGTGCTAGAGATACGGCGGGCTCCTACGAGCAGTACGTC.

The chain is built from TRBV20-1 and TRBJ1-1; possibly TRBD1 for D (6 bases). V lost 4 bases, J lost 1 base, and 16 bases lay in between. The V gene's germline CDR1 is DFQATT and CDR2 SNEGSKA (reference sequence). The CDR3 is 15 amino acids. CDR3 in amino acids: CSATGGGRKNTEAFF. The CDR3 nucleotides read TGCAGTGCTACGGGGGGGGGGCGGAAGAACACTGAAGCTTTCTTT.

There are a few counts of this clonotype. The chain carries TRBV7-8 and TRBJ1-5; no definite D call. The CDR3 contains 16 residues. Germline V gene sequence: CDR1 SGHVS, CDR2 FQNEAQ. V was shortened by 1 base and J by 0 bases, with 10 bases between the two germline ends. The CDR3 loop reads CASSLGVRHSNQPQHF. The DNA for the CDR3 is TGTGCCAGCAGCTTAGGGGTAAGACATAGCAATCAGCCCCAGCATTTT.

This clonotype has only a few counts. This rearrangement joins TRBV12-3 or TRBV12-4 to TRBJ2-1, with 11 nucleotides matching TRBD2. The trim removed 8 bases at V and 5 bases at J, leaving 5 bases unmatched. The length of the CDR3 is 14 residues. This chain's CDR3 is CASSSGRRNNEQFF. As DNA, the CDR3 is TGTGCCAGCTCTAGCGGGAGGCGTAACAATGAGCAGTTCTTC.

This clonotype was seen once. One end of the junction is discordant with germline, which a read error may explain. The chain joins TRBV5-1 to TRBJ2-4; D might be TRBD2 (6 bases). CDR1 is SGHRS and CDR2 is YFSETQ in the germline V gene. This CDR3 region has 14 residues. The CDR3 region has the DNA TGCGCCAGCAGTTTGGGGGGAGCCAAAAACATTCAGTACTTC. Translated: CASSLGGAKNIQYF.

This clonotype came up a few times. At one boundary the junction diverges from the germline segment, which might be a read error. V is TRBV7-7 and J is TRBJ2-5, with D uncertain. This CDR3 comprises 15 residues. Germline loops: CDR1 SSHAT, CDR2 FNYEAQ (reference sequence). The CDR3 DNA is TGTGCTAGCAGCTTAGGTACAGAAGCAAGGGAGACCCAGTACTTC. Protein: CASSLGTEARETQYF.

This clonotype was found a few times. This rearrangement joins TRBV7-2 to TRBJ1-1; D unclear. V was cut by 1 base and J by 8 bases, with 14 bases left in between. Germline assignment: CDR1 SGHTA and CDR2 FQGNSA. The CDR3 runs 14 residues. The CDR3 reads CASSLGVQTREAFF. Written as DNA, the CDR3 is TGTGCCAGCAGCTTAGGAGTCCAGACTCGAGAAGCTTTCTTT.

This clonotype was seen more than once but under ten times. This chain connects TRBV20-1 to TRBJ1-5, with 7 bases that match TRBD1. The CDR3 sequence is 14 residues long. Germline loops: CDR1 DFQATT, CDR2 SNEGSKA (reference sequence). J was trimmed by 3 bases and V by 3 bases; bases with no gene match: 5. The CDR3 reads CSASRQGYNQPQHF. The CDR3 DNA follows: TGCAGTGCTAGCCGACAGGGCTACAATCAGCCCCAGCATTTT.

The V gene is TRBV5-5, the J gene TRBJ2-7; perhaps TRBD1 as D (6 bases). Germline CDR1 SGHKS, CDR2 YYEKEE (reference sequence). V lost 4 bases and J lost 1, with 9 bases in between. The CDR3 consists of 13 residues. The chain's CDR3 is CASSPTGSYEQYV. CDR3 DNA sequence: TGTGCCAGCAGCCCGACAGGTTCCTACGAGCAGTACGTC.

This clonotype has only a few counts. This chain uses TRBV3-1 with TRBJ1-2, with D possibly TRBD1 on 6 matching bases. V was shortened by 1 base and J by 1 base, with 10 bases between the two germline ends. This CDR3 has 15 amino acids. The V gene's germline CDR1 is LGHDT and CDR2 YNNKEL (reference sequence). The CDR3 nucleotides read TGTGCCAGCAGCCAAGCGGCAGGGGTTAACTATGGCTACACCTTC. It translates to CASSQAAGVNYGYTF.

This clonotype was observed a handful of times. The gene calls are TRBV20-1 and TRBJ1-5; D is undetermined. The V end was cut by 5 bases, the J end by 2 bases, with 10 bases between. The CDR3 totals 13 residues. The germline gives CDR1 DFQATT, CDR2 SNEGSKA (reference sequence). The CDR3 bases are TGCAGTGCTTCGGGTAGGGGCAATCAGCCCCAGCATTTT. This translates into CSASGRGNQPQHF.

The chain's CDR3 is CASSPPGPRNEQFF. DNA of the CDR3: TGTGCCAGCTCACCACCAGGTCCTCGGAATGAGCAGTTCTTC. The chain carries TRBV18 and TRBJ2-1, with D hard to call. The V end was cut by 0 bases, the J end by 7 bases, with 10 bases between. CDR3 length: 14 amino acids. Germline V CDR1 and CDR2: KGHSH, LQKENI.

The chain carries TRBV6-6 and TRBJ2-1, with D unresolved. From germline, CDR1 is MNHNY and CDR2 SVGAGI (reference sequence). This CDR3 region has 15 residues. Trimming took 6 bases from V and 4 from J, leaving 16 bases between them. The CDR3 nucleotides read TGTGCCAGCAGGGAAGTTGGTGGGAAGTACAATGAGCAGTTCTTC. Residues: CASREVGGKYNEQFF.

This sequence joins TRBV5-1 and TRBJ2-7; 8 positions match TRBD1. The CDR3 consists of 17 residues. With V trimmed by 4 bases and J by 2 bases, 14 bases remained unmatched. Germline CDR1 SGHRS, CDR2 YFSETQ. The CDR3 sequence: CASSRDPIGTGTYEQYF. The CDR3 DNA reads as TGCGCCAGCAGCCGGGACCCAATCGGGACAGGCACCTACGAGCAGTACTTC.